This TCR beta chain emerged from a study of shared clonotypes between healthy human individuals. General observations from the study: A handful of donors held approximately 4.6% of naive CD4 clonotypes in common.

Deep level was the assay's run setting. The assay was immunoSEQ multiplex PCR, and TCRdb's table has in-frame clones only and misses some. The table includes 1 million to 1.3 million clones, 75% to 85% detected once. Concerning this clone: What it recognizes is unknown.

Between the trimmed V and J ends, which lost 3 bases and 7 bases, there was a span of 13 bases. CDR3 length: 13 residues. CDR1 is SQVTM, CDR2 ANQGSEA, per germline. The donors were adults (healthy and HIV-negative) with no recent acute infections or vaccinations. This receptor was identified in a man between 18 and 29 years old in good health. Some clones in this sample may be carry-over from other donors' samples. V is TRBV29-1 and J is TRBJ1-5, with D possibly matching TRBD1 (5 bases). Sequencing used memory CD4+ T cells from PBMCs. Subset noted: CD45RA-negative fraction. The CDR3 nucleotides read TGCAGCGTTGACACGGGACTTGGGCAGCCCCAGCATTTT. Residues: CSVDTGLGQPQHF.